This T cell receptor beta chain was captured by sequencing in a study of cytomegalovirus exposure and HLA in healthy donors. Study outcomes and limitations: The study reported that TCR beta sequences accurately predicted HLA-A and HLA-B alleles in most subjects. CMV serostatus was the sole immune exposure information available. Sequencing had likely introduced a cluster of highly shared sequence variants as an artifact.

Vbeta (60) and Jbeta (13) primers were used in the PCR. The protocol was immunoSEQ multiplex PCR, while the TCRdb copy is restricted to in-frame clones and leaves out a portion. Among about 69,000 clones listed, around 70% were seen once. In germline, CDR1 is LNHDA, CDR2 SQIVND (reference sequence). The CDR3 consists of 17 residues. Trimming removed 5 bases from V and 11 bases from J; junction bases left unmatched: 19. For this clone: Its antigen is not identified.

Sequencing was done on a sample of PBMCs. The sequence was collected from a male donor in good health and CMV-seropositive. The chain uses TRBV19 and TRBJ2-3; 10 bases match TRBD2. CDR3 nucleotide sequence: TGTGCCAGTAGTCCACTGGGAGCTAGCGGGGGTCCAGACGGGCAGTATTTT. Protein: CASSPLGASGGPDGQYF. Looking up the rest from reference TRBV19 and TRBJ2-3 gives the full variable domain: DGGITQSPKYLFRKEGQNVTLSCEQNLNHDAMYWYRQDPGQGLRLIYYSQIVNDFQKGDIAEGYSVSREKKESFPLTVTSAQKNPTAFYLCASSPLGASGGPDGQYFGPGTRLTVL.